Shown below are 22 T cell receptor beta chains from a single sample sequenced in a study of shared clonotypes between healthy human individuals. Terminally differentiated effector memory CD45RA+ cells were excluded from the naive CD8 cells, which were CD45RO-negative and positively selected for CCR7. Sequencing was performed with immunoSEQ multiplex PCR; in TCRdb, only in-frame clones are kept and a portion is missing. Here the sample spans roughly 2,000,000 clones, approximately 92% being singletons. The sequenced sample was naive CD8+ T cells from PBMCs. Receptors originate from a man in his late teens or twenties in good health. Some clones in this sample may be carry-over from other donors' samples.

The chain carries TRBV10-2 and TRBJ1-4, with D possibly matching TRBD1 (5 bases). Germline values: CDR1 WSHSY, CDR2 SAAADI. The germline V and J ends were trimmed by 4 bases and 7 bases, with 10 bases remaining between them. The CDR3 consists of 13 residues. This chain's CDR3 is CASSVGQVEKLFF. The CDR3 DNA sequence: TGCGCCAGCAGTGTGGGGCAGGTTGAAAAACTGTTTTTT.

V and J are TRBV29-1 and TRBJ2-1; possibly TRBD1 for D (6 bases). The length of the CDR3 is 18 residues. Germline assignment: CDR1 SQVTM and CDR2 ANQGSEA. Trimming stripped 1 base from V and 5 bases from J, with 24 bases between. CDR3 region: CSVEGILTGAPLNNEQFF. The CDR3 DNA reads as TGCAGCGTTGAAGGAATTTTGACAGGTGCCCCCCTAAACAATGAGCAGTTCTTC.

The chain has TRBV6-5 and TRBJ2-3; possible D gene TRBD2, 5 bases. V lost 6 bases and J lost 7, with 14 bases in between. CDR1 is MNHEY, CDR2 SVGAGI, per germline. The CDR3 is made up of 13 amino acids. Here the CDR3 DNA reads TGTGCCAGCAGCGAAACCGGGGTCTATACGCAGTATTTT. Translation gives CASSETGVYTQYF.

The rearrangement uses TRBV9 and TRBJ2-1; D unresolved. The CDR3 totals 14 residues. Trimming shortened V by 0 bases and J by 9 bases, and 13 bases separated the two germline ends. Germline CDR1 reads SGDLS; CDR2 reads YYNGEE. The CDR3 DNA reads as TGTGCCAGCAGCGTAGGTGGAGTTGGCGGTGAGCAGTTCTTC. Protein: CASSVGGVGGEQFF.

Comments on this clone: The same CDR3 also results from other DNA sequences found in this sample. The chain has TRBV4-1 and TRBJ2-7; no firm D call. The germline V and J ends were trimmed by 3 bases and 0 bases, with 6 bases remaining between them. Germline V gene lookup returns CDR1 MGHRA and CDR2 YSYEKL. The CDR3 consists of 13 residues. Written as DNA, the CDR3 is TGCGCCAGCAGCCATCCGAGCTCCTACGAGCAGTACTTC. As protein: CASSHPSSYEQYF.

The chain recombines TRBV27 with TRBJ2-1; D is tentatively TRBD1 or TRBD2 (5 bases each). Germline CDR1 MNHEY, CDR2 SMNVEV (reference sequence). V gave up 3 bases and J gave up 3 bases, with 15 bases separating them. CDR3 length: 16 amino acids. The CDR3 here is CASSFSPGPDYNEQFF. DNA for the CDR3: TGTGCCAGCAGTTTTTCTCCGGGACCCGACTACAATGAGCAGTTCTTC.

The chain couples TRBV9 to TRBJ2-3; 9 nucleotides match TRBD1. The J segment lost 2 bases and the V segment lost 3 bases, leaving 10 bases of the junction unmatched. Per germline, CDR1 SGDLS and CDR2 YYNGEE. The CDR3 runs 17 residues. CDR3 sequence reads: CASSEDRGLLSTDTQYF. CDR3 bases: TGTGCCAGCAGCGAGGACAGGGGTCTACTATCCACAGATACGCAGTATTTT.

CDR3 amino acids: CASSPGTSDGGYF. The CDR3 DNA is TGTGCCAGCAGCCCAGGGACTAGCGACGGAGGGTACTTC. The rearrangement joins TRBV7-9 to TRBJ2-7; 10 bases match TRBD2. Trimming removed 5 bases from V and 12 bases from J; junction bases left unmatched: 10. Germline CDR1 is SEHNR and CDR2 is FQNEAQ (reference sequence). The CDR3 extends over 13 amino acids.

On this clone itself: Other DNA sequences in the same sample also yield this CDR3. This chain connects TRBV28 to TRBJ2-3, with a weak D call TRBD2 (6 bases). The CDR3 sequence is 13 residues long. CDR1 is MDHEN, CDR2 SYDVKM, per germline. Trimming pared 3 bases from V and 3 bases from J, leaving 7 bases between. In DNA form, the CDR3 reads TGTGCCAGCAGTTTGGGGAGGACAGATACGCAGTATTTT. Translation: CASSLGRTDTQYF.

The gene calls are TRBV6-5 and TRBJ2-2; D is ambiguous. The CDR3 has 14 residues. V was cut by 0 bases and J by 3 bases, with 5 bases left in between. In germline, CDR1 is MNHEY, CDR2 SVGAGI. The CDR3 protein is CASSYSLDTGELFF. CDR3 DNA: TGTGCCAGCAGTTACTCGCTTGACACCGGGGAGCTGTTTTTT.

V and J are TRBV2 and TRBJ2-1; weak D call: TRBD1 (5 bases). CDR1 and CDR2 (germline): SNHLY, FYNNEI. V lost 2 bases to trimming and J lost 2 bases, with 10 bases between them. This CDR3 spans 15 amino acids. The CDR3 sequence: CASSEHRLTYNEQFF. Written as DNA, the CDR3 is TGTGCCAGCAGTGAACACAGGCTTACCTACAATGAGCAGTTCTTC.

This clone was picked up a small number of times. This rearrangement joins TRBV5-1 to TRBJ1-3; D is ambiguous. This CDR3 is 16 amino acids long. The V end was cut by 3 bases, the J end by 0 bases, with 13 bases between. Germline V lookup: CDR1 SGHRS, CDR2 YFSETQ. CDR3 amino acids: CASSSTTLSSGNTIYF. The DNA for the CDR3 is TGCGCCAGCAGCTCTACGACCCTAAGCTCTGGAAACACCATATATTTT. The complete variable domain, with remaining parts taken from reference TRBV5-1 and TRBJ1-3, reads KAGVTQTPRYLIKTRGQQVTLSCSPISGHRSVSWYQQTPGQGLQFLFEYFSETQRNKGNFPGRFSGRQFSNSRSEMNVSTLELGDSALYLCASSSTTLSSGNTIYFGEGSWLTVV.

V gene TRBV6-6 combines with J gene TRBJ2-7; 7 positions agree with TRBD2. This CDR3 spans 14 amino acids. Per the germline V gene, CDR1 is MNHNY and CDR2 is SVGAGI (reference sequence). V lost 5 bases, J lost 2 bases, and 6 bases stayed unmatched. Here the CDR3 reads CASSLSGNTYEQYF. The CDR3 region has the DNA TGTGCCAGCAGTCTAAGCGGGAATACCTACGAGCAGTACTTC.

This chain links TRBV27 with TRBJ2-3; 8 positions match TRBD2. Germline trimming cut 4 bases from V and 2 bases from J; bases unmatched to any gene: 8. CDR3 length equals 16 residues. Germline V gives CDR1 MNHEY, CDR2 SMNVEV (reference sequence). This chain's CDR3 is CASSSLAAGPTDTQYF. The CDR3 coding sequence is TGTGCCAGCAGTTCACTAGCGGCCGGCCCCACAGATACGCAGTATTTT.

The chain couples TRBV20-1 to TRBJ1-1; D is uncertain. The CDR3 runs 10 residues. V was clipped by 0 bases and J by 8 bases, with 4 bases between them. Germline V gene lookup returns CDR1 DFQATT and CDR2 SNEGSKA (reference sequence). The CDR3 sequence: CSARESEAFF. DNA for the CDR3: TGCAGTGCTAGAGAATCCGAAGCTTTCTTT.

The rearrangement links TRBV7-9 to TRBJ2-7; a possible D gene is TRBD2 (5 bases). V lost 7 bases to trimming and J lost 7 bases, with 11 bases between them. This CDR3 has 11 amino acids. Germline V gene lookup returns CDR1 SEHNR and CDR2 FQNEAQ (reference sequence). The CDR3 sequence is CASTKSGEQYF. In nucleotides, the CDR3 is TGTGCCAGCACCAAGTCGGGGGAGCAGTACTTC. Filled out from reference TRBV7-9 and TRBJ2-7, the complete variable domain reads DTGVSQNPRHKITKRGQNVTFRCDPISEHNRLYWYRQTLGQGPEFLTYFQNEAQLEKSRLLSDRFSAERPKGSFSTLEIQRTEQGDSAMYLCASTKSGEQYFGPGTRLTVT.

This chain links TRBV4-3 with TRBJ1-1; D is unclear. This CDR3 has 17 amino acids. Between the trimmed V and J ends, which lost 0 bases and 3 bases, there was a span of 17 bases. Germline CDR1 is LGHNA and CDR2 is YSLEER. The CDR3, as DNA: TGCGCCAGCAGCCAAGATCGAGACCCAGGAGCGGACACTGAAGCTTTCTTT. Translated, it gives CASSQDRDPGADTEAFF.

V gene TRBV27 combines with J gene TRBJ2-3, with D unclear. From germline, CDR1 is MNHEY and CDR2 SMNVEV (reference sequence). The V end was cut by 5 bases, the J end by 2 bases, with 11 bases between. The CDR3 totals 14 residues. The DNA for the CDR3 is TGTGCCAGCAGTCCCGGATTCTACACAGATACGCAGTATTTT. It encodes CASSPGFYTDTQYF.

The gene calls are TRBV6-1 and TRBJ1-1; D remains ambiguous. This CDR3 comprises 14 residues. The germline V gene encodes CDR1 MNHNS and CDR2 SASEGT. Trimming cost V 0 bases and J 8 bases, with 13 bases left between them. CDR3 region: CASSEASWSLEAFF. As DNA, the CDR3 is TGTGCCAGCAGTGAAGCAAGCTGGTCACTCGAAGCTTTCTTT.

The rearrangement uses TRBV29-1 and TRBJ2-7; perhaps TRBD1 as D (6 bases). CDR3 length equals 14 residues. V gave up 0 bases and J gave up 1 base, with 10 bases separating them. The germline CDR1 and CDR2 sequences are SQVTM and ANQGSEA. The CDR3 region is CSVEDPTGSYEQYF. The CDR3, as DNA: TGCAGCGTTGAAGATCCTACAGGGTCCTACGAGCAGTACTTC.

The chain employs TRBV2 and TRBJ1-2; no reliable D call. This CDR3 spans 17 amino acids. Between the trimmed V and J ends, which lost 6 bases and 3 bases, there was a span of 23 bases. In germline, CDR1 is SNHLY, CDR2 FYNNEI. For the CDR3, the DNA is TGTGCCAGCAGCAATCCCGTCCGGGGAGGGTTGGACTATGGCTACACCTTC. This codes for CASSNPVRGGLDYGYTF.

The V and J genes are TRBV4-3 and TRBJ2-5, with 8 bases aligning to TRBD2. The better agreement between TRBJ2-7 and the DNA end casts doubt on the J call. CDR1 and CDR2 from the germline V gene are LGHNA and YSLEER. The CDR3 has 16 residues. The CDR3 sequence is CASSRGVAGLSYEQYF. The DNA for the CDR3 is TGCGCCAGCAGCCGGGGAGTAGCGGGATTATCCTACGAGCAGTACTTC.